The clone carrying this T cell receptor (beta chain) turned up a few times. Deletions cut 5 bases from V and 5 bases from J, with 19 bases between. The CDR3 loop spans 15 amino acids. Per germline, CDR1 LNHDA and CDR2 SQIVND (reference sequence). The sample comes from a study of early T cells in non-severe SARS-CoV-2 infection. TCRdb itself ran the 5' RACE reads through MiXCR, one entry per CDR3 protein. The sample carries around 56,000 distinct CDR3 sequences, around 13% recorded once. V gene TRBV19 combines with J gene TRBJ2-7, with D tentatively TRBD2 (5 bases). The sequence came from an adult who was a healthcare worker with PCR-confirmed SARS-CoV-2 infection or an uninfected control (not recorded which). The sample here was whole blood, taken at baseline. The CDR3 DNA reads TGTGCCAGTAGTCCCCGGACTGTGGAGGCCCACGAGCAGTACTTC. It is translated as CASSPRTVEAHEQYF.